These T cell receptor beta chains were read from a single sample in a study of blood T cells in healthy people across ages. TCRdb reprocessed the 5' RACE reads via MiXCR and lists one record per CDR3 protein. The repertoire holds more than 1,000,000 distinct CDR3 sequences, approximately 25% seen once, with less than 0.85% in the top ten. The same data also went into a second study, on T cells of mothers and their children.

Sequencing was carried out using blood. The source of these receptors is a girl aged 2-10 years in good health. Each CDR3 is given with its conserved first and last residue. A D gene is named only where the DNA matches it firmly. Only some rows state a clone size, as once, few, many or a class for expanded clones.

V gene: TRBV12-3/TRBV12-4; clone size: few; J gene: TRBJ2-7; D gene: TRBD1; CDR3 DNA: TGTGCCAGCAGTCTCCGGACAGGGATAAACGAGCAGTACTTC; CDR3 protein: CASSLRTGINEQYF
V gene: TRBV29-1; clone size: .; J gene: TRBJ2-6; D gene: .; CDR3 DNA: TGCAGCGTTGTCTCCGGTATCGGGGTTGGGGCCAACGTCCTGACTTTC; CDR3 protein: CSVVSGIGVGANVLTF
V gene: TRBV7-9; clone size: many; J gene: TRBJ1-4; D gene: .; CDR3 DNA: TGTGCCAGCAGCCCAGGACAGCTAAATGAAAAACTGTTTTTT; CDR3 protein: CASSPGQLNEKLFF
V gene: TRBV10-2; clone size: few; J gene: TRBJ2-7; D gene: .; CDR3 DNA: TGCGCCAGCAGTAGGGTCGCCTACGAGCAGTACTTC; CDR3 protein: CASSRVAYEQYF
V gene: TRBV4-2; clone size: .; J gene: TRBJ2-1; D gene: .; CDR3 DNA: TGTGCCAGCAGCCAAGTAGGTCGGGGGGCTCATGAGCAGTTCTTC; CDR3 protein: CASSQVGRGAHEQFF
V gene: TRBV7-2; clone size: few; J gene: TRBJ2-5; D gene: TRBD1; CDR3 DNA: TGTGCCAGCAGCTTTAAGTCTGGGACAGGGCCATGGACCCAGTACTTC; CDR3 protein: CASSFKSGTGPWTQYF
V gene: TRBV6-1; clone size: .; J gene: TRBJ2-1; D gene: .; CDR3 DNA: TGTGCCAGCAGTGAACGACAGGGAGGTAATGAGCAGTTCTTC; CDR3 protein: CASSERQGGNEQFF
V gene: TRBV25-1; clone size: .; J gene: TRBJ2-3; D gene: TRBD2; CDR3 DNA: TGTGCCAGCAGCCTTGGGGGGACTATGAGCACAGATACGCAGTATTTT; CDR3 protein: CASSLGGTMSTDTQYF
V gene: TRBV21-1; clone size: .; J gene: TRBJ1-2; D gene: .; CDR3 DNA: TGTGCCAGCAGCTCCGAAGGGTCCTGCAGGGGAGACTATGGCTACACCTTC; CDR3 protein: CASSSEGSCRGDYGYTF
V gene: TRBV20-1; clone size: .; J gene: TRBJ2-5; D gene: TRBD2; CDR3 DNA: TGCAGTGCTTCCACGACTAGCGGGGGGGCAGAGACCCAGTACTTC; CDR3 protein: CSASTTSGGAETQYF
V gene: TRBV3-1; clone size: few; J gene: TRBJ2-7; D gene: .; CDR3 DNA: TGTGCCAGCAGCTCTTCCCTGGACACGTCCTACGAGCAGTACTTC; CDR3 protein: CASSSSLDTSYEQYF
V gene: TRBV29-1; clone size: many; J gene: TRBJ2-5; D gene: .; CDR3 DNA: TGCAGCGTTGAAGATCTTTCTGGGTTCCAGTACTTC; CDR3 protein: CSVEDLSGFQYF
V gene: TRBV20-1; clone size: many; J gene: TRBJ2-1; D gene: TRBD2; CDR3 DNA: TGCAGTGCTAGACTAGCGGGGGGCAATGAGCAGTTCTTC; CDR3 protein: CSARLAGGNEQFF
V gene: TRBV7-6; clone size: .; J gene: TRBJ1-5; D gene: .; CDR3 DNA: TGTGCCAGCAGCTTGTTGAAAGGAGGGGGTCAGCCCCAGCATTTT; CDR3 protein: CASSLLKGGGQPQHF
V gene: TRBV21-1; clone size: .; J gene: TRBJ2-6; D gene: .; CDR3 DNA: TGTGCCAGCATGAGGACTTCTGGGGCCAACGTCCTGACTTTC; CDR3 protein: CASMRTSGANVLTF
V gene: TRBV7-2; clone size: .; J gene: TRBJ2-7; D gene: TRBD2; CDR3 DNA: TGTGCCAGCGTAATAGCGGGGGGAGGCGAGCAGTACTTC; CDR3 protein: CASVIAGGGEQYF
V gene: TRBV13; clone size: .; J gene: TRBJ2-1; D gene: .; CDR3 DNA: TGTGCCAGCAGCCACCGGGACTGGATCTACAATGAGCAGTTCTTC; CDR3 protein: CASSHRDWIYNEQFF
V gene: TRBV6-5; clone size: once; J gene: TRBJ2-1; D gene: .; CDR3 DNA: TGTGCCAGCAGGCCCCACCAGAATGAGCAGTTCTTC; CDR3 protein: CASRPHQNEQFF
V gene: TRBV29-1; clone size: .; J gene: TRBJ2-7; D gene: .; CDR3 DNA: TGCAGCGTTGCGTCGCTTCTAACGGGCGAGCAGTACTTC; CDR3 protein: CSVASLLTGEQYF
V gene: TRBV6-2/TRBV6-3; clone size: .; J gene: TRBJ1-1; D gene: .; CDR3 DNA: TGTGCCAGCAGTTACTCCGGGTTTTACACTGAAGCTTTCTTT; CDR3 protein: CASSYSGFYTEAFF
V gene: TRBV29-1; clone size: .; J gene: TRBJ2-3; D gene: .; CDR3 DNA: TGCAGCGTTGTGAGGGGGACAGATACGCAGTATTTT; CDR3 protein: CSVVRGTDTQYF
V gene: TRBV5-1; clone size: few; J gene: TRBJ1-2; D gene: .; CDR3 DNA: TGCGCCACTCCGGGACTCGGAGAAAGTGGCTACACCTTC; CDR3 protein: CATPGLGESGYTF
V gene: TRBV10-3; clone size: few; J gene: TRBJ1-6; D gene: TRBD1; CDR3 DNA: TGTGCCATCAGCGGGACAGGGGTAAATAGAACCGTAAGTTCACCCCTCCACTTT; CDR3 protein: CAISGTGVNRTVSSPLHF